A selection of T cell receptor beta chains follows, all from one sample in a study of T cells in Graves' hyperthyroidism and ophthalmopathy. Using its own MiXCR run on the multiplex PCR reads, TCRdb lists one record per CDR3 protein. The sample contains a few hundred thousand distinct CDR3 sequences, around 25% of which appear only once. The sequencing input was blood. The receptors were gathered from a man aged 50-59 years with Graves' hyperthyroidism. Each CDR3 is given with its conserved first and last residue. The D gene is left open where the match is weak. Part of the rows lack a size; the others show once, few, many or a class for expanded clones.

TRBD2	.	TRBV27	TRBJ2-3	TGTGCCAGCAGTTTAGCGAAAAAAGGACTAGCGGGGGGCACAGATACGCAGTATTTT	CASSLAKKGLAGGTDTQYF
.	few	TRBV24-1	TRBJ1-2	TGTGCCACCAGTGACCCCGCGGGGGACTATGGCTACACCTTC	CATSDPAGDYGYTF
.	many	TRBV7-9	TRBJ2-3	TGTGCCAGCAGCTTATGGCAAACAGATACGCAGTATTTT	CASSLWQTDTQYF
TRBD2	few	TRBV19	TRBJ2-1	TGTGCCAGTAGTATCGCTAGCGGGAGTACCCATGAGCAGTTCTTC	CASSIASGSTHEQFF
TRBD2	few	TRBV18	TRBJ2-2	TGTGCCAGCTCACCACGTGCGGGAGAGGTAACCGGGGAGCTGTTTTTT	CASSPRAGEVTGELFF
.	many	TRBV7-9	TRBJ2-3	TGTGCCAGCAGCTTAGCGGGATACACAGATACGCAGTATTTT	CASSLAGYTDTQYF
.	.	TRBV12-3/TRBV12-4	TRBJ1-4	TGTGCCAGCAGCCGGGCCCTCGCGAGGAAACTGTTTTTT	CASSRALARKLFF
.	once	TRBV20-1	TRBJ2-6	TGCAGTGCTAGAGATTGGGGACGGTACTCTGGGGCCAACGTCCTGACTTTC	CSARDWGRYSGANVLTF
TRBD1	.	TRBV24-1	TRBJ2-5	TGTGCCACCAGTGACCCAGGGGGCGTGGGAGAGACCCAGTACTTC	CATSDPGGVGETQYF
TRBD1	.	TRBV6-1	TRBJ2-7	TGTGCCAGCAGTCCAACCGGGACAGAGGGATTCTACGAGCAGTACTTC	CASSPTGTEGFYEQYF
.	.	TRBV12-3/TRBV12-4	TRBJ2-1	TGTGCCAGCAGCCCAACCCCCTACAATGAGCAGTTCTTC	CASSPTPYNEQFF
TRBD1	many	TRBV12-3/TRBV12-4	TRBJ1-1	TGTGCCAGCAGAAAAAGGACAGGTAACACTGAAGCTTTCTTT	CASRKRTGNTEAFF
.	many	TRBV7-9	TRBJ1-1	TGTGCCAGCAGCTATCGCGTGAACACTGAAGCTTTCTTT	CASSYRVNTEAFF
TRBD1	few	TRBV11-2	TRBJ2-7	TGTGCCAGCAGCTTAGATGCAGGGGGCGAGCAGTACTTC	CASSLDAGGEQYF
TRBD1	many	TRBV12-3/TRBV12-4	TRBJ2-5	TGTGCCAGCAGCTCGGGACAGGGACACCAAGAGACCCAGTACTTC	CASSSGQGHQETQYF
.	.	TRBV5-1	TRBJ2-2	TGCGCCAGCAGACCCAGAACCACGGGCACCGGGGAGCTGTTTTTT	CASRPRTTGTGELFF
TRBD2	few	TRBV5-1	TRBJ2-7	TGCGCCAGCAGCGCTTCTTCTAGCGGAACTTACGAGCAGTACTTC	CASSASSSGTYEQYF
.	.	TRBV27	TRBJ2-1	TGTGCCAGCAAAAATCCCAATGAGCAGTTCTTC	CASKNPNEQFF
.	.	TRBV11-2	TRBJ2-5	TGTGCCAGCAGTCCTGTTCCGCAAGAGACCCAGTACTTC	CASSPVPQETQYF
.	many	TRBV29-1	TRBJ1-1	TGCAGCGCAGGGGCCGGGGGGATGAACACTGAAGCTTTCTTT	CSAGAGGMNTEAFF
TRBD1	.	TRBV7-9	TRBJ1-6	TGTGCCAGCAGCTCCGACAGGGGGCTGCCCCTCCACTTT	CASSSDRGLPLHF
TRBD2	.	TRBV2	TRBJ2-7	TGTGCCAGCGGGTCACCAGCGGGATTTACCTACGAGCAGTACTTC	CASGSPAGFTYEQYF
TRBD2	few	TRBV12-3/TRBV12-4	TRBJ2-7	TGTGCCAGCAGTACCGCGACTAGCGGACAGATCTACGAGCAGTACTTC	CASSTATSGQIYEQYF
.	many	TRBV27	TRBJ1-1	TGTGCCAGCAGTTCCGGTGGGGGGACGAACACTGAAGCTTTCTTT	CASSSGGGTNTEAFF
TRBD1	.	TRBV4-1	TRBJ2-7	TGCGCCAGCAGCCTGCAGACAGGGCTACTCTACGAGCAGTACTTC	CASSLQTGLLYEQYF
.	many	TRBV6-2/TRBV6-3	TRBJ1-1	TGTGCCAGCAGTTACTCAGTGGCATTATTGAACACTGAAGCTTTCTTT	CASSYSVALLNTEAFF
.	few	TRBV11-2	TRBJ1-6	TGTGCCAGCAGCGCCCGGGACCCAGAAAATTCACCCCTCCACTTT	CASSARDPENSPLHF
.	few	TRBV7-3	TRBJ2-1	TGTGCCAGCAGCTTAAGTAGCGAGAGGAGGGGGGAGCAGTTCTTC	CASSLSSERRGEQFF
TRBD1	.	TRBV2	TRBJ1-6	TGTGCCAGCAGTGTGGACAGGGGGTATTCACCCCTCCACTTT	CASSVDRGYSPLHF
.	few	TRBV6-1	TRBJ2-5	TGTGCCAGCACTTCCCTAGAGACCCAGTACTTC	CASTSLETQYF
TRBD2	many	TRBV2	TRBJ2-7	TGTGCCAGCAGCCCCAGGGGAACACTAGCGGGAGGAAGGACCGAGCAGTACTTC	CASSPRGTLAGGRTEQYF
TRBD1	.	TRBV2	TRBJ1-5	TGTGCCAGCAGTGGACAGGGTGGCAATCAGCCCCAGCATTTT	CASSGQGGNQPQHF
.	.	TRBV20-1	TRBJ1-3	TGCAGTGCTAGAGCTCGCAGAACCTCTGGAAACACCATATATTTT	CSARARRTSGNTIYF
.	many	TRBV28	TRBJ2-7	TGTGCCAGCAGCTATTACATGGGAAATTCCTACGAGCAGTACTTC	CASSYYMGNSYEQYF
TRBD1	.	TRBV29-1	TRBJ2-1	TGCAGCGTTGTGACAGGGATGGGTGAGCAGTTCTTC	CSVVTGMGEQFF
TRBD2	few	TRBV7-3	TRBJ2-7	TGTGCCAGCAGCAAAGGGACTAGCGGTTTCTACGAGCAGTACTTC	CASSKGTSGFYEQYF
.	.	TRBV6-1	TRBJ2-5	TGTGCCAGCGAATACAGGGAACGGGAGACCCAGTACTTC	CASEYRERETQYF
.	.	TRBV27	TRBJ2-7	TGTGCCAGCAGTTCATCTCTAGGTGGCCCCCTCGAGCAGTACTTC	CASSSSLGGPLEQYF
.	many	TRBV7-8	TRBJ2-1	TGTGCCAGCAGCAAGGGGCAGGGGCGCAAATACAATGAGCAGTTCTTC	CASSKGQGRKYNEQFF
.	.	TRBV27	TRBJ2-5	TGTGCCAGCAGTCCCCAGGGACCCGAGACCCAGTACTTC	CASSPQGPETQYF
TRBD2	.	TRBV11-2	TRBJ2-2	TGTGCCAGCAGCTTAGGGTCGGGAGGTTCTAGCGGGGAGCTGTTTTTT	CASSLGSGGSSGELFF
TRBD1	.	TRBV3-1	TRBJ1-4	TGTGCCAGCAGCCAAAACAGGGGAGCTAATGAAAAACTGTTTTTT	CASSQNRGANEKLFF
.	.	TRBV6-1	TRBJ1-6	TGTGCCAGCAGCCTTTATCAGGGGTCACCCCTCCACTTT	CASSLYQGSPLHF
TRBD1	many	TRBV12-3/TRBV12-4	TRBJ1-1	TGTGCCAGCAGTTTAGGGGACAGGGCGAACACTGAAGCTTTCTTT	CASSLGDRANTEAFF